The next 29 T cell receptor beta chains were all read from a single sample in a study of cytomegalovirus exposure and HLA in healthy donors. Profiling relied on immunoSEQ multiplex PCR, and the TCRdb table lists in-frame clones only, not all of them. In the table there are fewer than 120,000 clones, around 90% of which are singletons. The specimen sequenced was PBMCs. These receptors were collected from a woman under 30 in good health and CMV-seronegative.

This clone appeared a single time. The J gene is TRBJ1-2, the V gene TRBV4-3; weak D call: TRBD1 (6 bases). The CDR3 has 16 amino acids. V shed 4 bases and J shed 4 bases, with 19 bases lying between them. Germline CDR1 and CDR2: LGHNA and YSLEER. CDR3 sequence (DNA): TGCGCCAGCAGCCTTGACCCCGGGACATCGCGCTATGGCTACACCTTC. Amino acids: CASSLDPGTSRYGYTF.

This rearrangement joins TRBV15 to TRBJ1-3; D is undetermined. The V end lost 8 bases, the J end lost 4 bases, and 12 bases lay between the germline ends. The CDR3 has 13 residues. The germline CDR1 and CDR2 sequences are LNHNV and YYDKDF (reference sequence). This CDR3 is CATGADSGNTIYF. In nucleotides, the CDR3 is TGTGCCACCGGAGCGGATTCGGGAAACACCATATATTTT.

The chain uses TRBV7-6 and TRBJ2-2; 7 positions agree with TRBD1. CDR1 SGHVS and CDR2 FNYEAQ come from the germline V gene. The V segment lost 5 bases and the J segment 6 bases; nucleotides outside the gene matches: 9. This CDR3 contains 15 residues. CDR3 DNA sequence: TGTGCCAGCAGCCTCCTTACAGGGGTGGCCGGGGAGCTGTTTTTT. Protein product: CASSLLTGVAGELFF.

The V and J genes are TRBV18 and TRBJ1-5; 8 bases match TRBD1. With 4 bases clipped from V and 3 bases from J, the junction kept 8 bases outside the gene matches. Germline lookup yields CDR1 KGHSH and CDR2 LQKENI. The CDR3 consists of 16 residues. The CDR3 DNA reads TGTGCCAGCTCACTCGGGACAGGAGGTACCAATCAGCCCCAGCATTTT. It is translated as CASSLGTGGTNQPQHF.

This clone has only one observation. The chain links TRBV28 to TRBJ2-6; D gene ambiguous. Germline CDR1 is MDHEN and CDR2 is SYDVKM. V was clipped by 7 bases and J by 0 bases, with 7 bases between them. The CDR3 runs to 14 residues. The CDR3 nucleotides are TGTGCCAGCATACCCAGCTCTGGGGCCAACGTCCTGACTTTC. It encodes CASIPSSGANVLTF.

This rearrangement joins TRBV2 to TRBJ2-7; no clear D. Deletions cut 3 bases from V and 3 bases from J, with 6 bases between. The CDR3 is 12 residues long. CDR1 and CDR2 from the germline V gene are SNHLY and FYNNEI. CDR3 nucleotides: TGTGCCAGCAGTGATAGAAGCTACGAGCAGTACTTC. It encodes CASSDRSYEQYF.

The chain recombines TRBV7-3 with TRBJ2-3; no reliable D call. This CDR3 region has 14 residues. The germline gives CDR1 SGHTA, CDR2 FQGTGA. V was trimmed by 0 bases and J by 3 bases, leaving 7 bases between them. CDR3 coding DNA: TGTGCCAGCAGCTTAACGTCTCGTACAGATACGCAGTATTTT. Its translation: CASSLTSRTDTQYF.

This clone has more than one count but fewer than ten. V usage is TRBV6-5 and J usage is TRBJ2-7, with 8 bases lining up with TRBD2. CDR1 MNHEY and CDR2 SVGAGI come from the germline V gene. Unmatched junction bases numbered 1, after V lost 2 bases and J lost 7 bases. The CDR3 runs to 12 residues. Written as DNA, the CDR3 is TGTGCCAGCAGTTACACTAGCGGAGAGCAGTACTTC. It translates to CASSYTSGEQYF.

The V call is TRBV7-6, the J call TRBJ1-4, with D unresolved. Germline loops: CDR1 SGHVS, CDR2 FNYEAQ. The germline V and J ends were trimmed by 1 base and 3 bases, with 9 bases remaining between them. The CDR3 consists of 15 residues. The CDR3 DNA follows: TGTGCCAGCAGCTTAGGCGGCCGACCTAATGAAAAACTGTTTTTT. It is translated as CASSLGGRPNEKLFF.

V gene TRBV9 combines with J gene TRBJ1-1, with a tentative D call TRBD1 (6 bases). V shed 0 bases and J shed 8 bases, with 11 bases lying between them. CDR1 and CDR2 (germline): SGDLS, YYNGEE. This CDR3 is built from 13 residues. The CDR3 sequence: CASSVAGQGEAFF. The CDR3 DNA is TGTGCCAGCAGCGTAGCTGGTCAGGGGGAAGCTTTCTTT. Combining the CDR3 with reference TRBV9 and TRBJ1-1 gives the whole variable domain DSGVTQTPKHLITATGQRVTLRCSPRSGDLSVYWYQQSLDQGLQFLIQYYNGEERAKGNILERFSAQQFPDLHSELNLSSLELGDSALYFCASSVAGQGEAFFGQGTRLTVV.

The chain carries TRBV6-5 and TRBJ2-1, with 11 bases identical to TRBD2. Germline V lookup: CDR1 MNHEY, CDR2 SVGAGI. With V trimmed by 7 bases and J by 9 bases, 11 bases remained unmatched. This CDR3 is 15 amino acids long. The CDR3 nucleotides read TGTGCCAGCACCCCGACACTAGCGGGAGAGAGTGAGCAGTTCTTC. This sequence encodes CASTPTLAGESEQFF.

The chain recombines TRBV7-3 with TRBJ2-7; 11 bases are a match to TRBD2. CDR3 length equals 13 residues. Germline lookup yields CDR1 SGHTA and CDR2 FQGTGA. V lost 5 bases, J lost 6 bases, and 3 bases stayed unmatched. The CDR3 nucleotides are TGTGCCAGCAGCATGCTAGCGGGAGGCGAGCAGTACTTC. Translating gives CASSMLAGGEQYF.

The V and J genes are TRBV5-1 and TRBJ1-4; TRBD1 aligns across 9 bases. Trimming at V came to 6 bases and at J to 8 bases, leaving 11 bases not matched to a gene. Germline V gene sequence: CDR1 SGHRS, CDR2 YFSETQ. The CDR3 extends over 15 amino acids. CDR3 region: CASTLSGTGREKLFF. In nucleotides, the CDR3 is TGCGCCAGCACCCTCTCCGGGACAGGGAGGGAAAAACTGTTTTTT. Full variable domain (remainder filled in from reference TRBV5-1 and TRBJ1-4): KAGVTQTPRYLIKTRGQQVTLSCSPISGHRSVSWYQQTPGQGLQFLFEYFSETQRNKGNFPGRFSGRQFSNSRSEMNVSTLELGDSALYLCASTLSGTGREKLFFGSGTQLSVL.

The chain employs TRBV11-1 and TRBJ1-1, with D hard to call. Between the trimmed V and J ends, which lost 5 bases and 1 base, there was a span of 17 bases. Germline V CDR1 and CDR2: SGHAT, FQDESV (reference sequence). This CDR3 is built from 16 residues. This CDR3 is CASSRDLFGRNTEAFF. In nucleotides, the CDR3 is TGTGCCAGCAGCCGAGACCTATTCGGGAGGAACACTGAAGCTTTCTTT.

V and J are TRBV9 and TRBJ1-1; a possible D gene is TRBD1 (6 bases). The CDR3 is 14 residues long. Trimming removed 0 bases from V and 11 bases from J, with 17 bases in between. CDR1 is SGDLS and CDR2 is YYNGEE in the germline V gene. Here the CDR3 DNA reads TGTGCCAGCAGCGTAGATGGGCTCGGGGGGGCGGCTTTCTTT. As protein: CASSVDGLGGAAFF.

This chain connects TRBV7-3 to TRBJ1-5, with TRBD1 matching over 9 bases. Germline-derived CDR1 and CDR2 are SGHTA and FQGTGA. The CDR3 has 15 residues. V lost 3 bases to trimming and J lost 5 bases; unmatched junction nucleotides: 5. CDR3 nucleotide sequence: TGTGCCAGCAGCTTGACAGGGGGAGGTGATCAGCCCCAGCATTTT. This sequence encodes CASSLTGGGDQPQHF.

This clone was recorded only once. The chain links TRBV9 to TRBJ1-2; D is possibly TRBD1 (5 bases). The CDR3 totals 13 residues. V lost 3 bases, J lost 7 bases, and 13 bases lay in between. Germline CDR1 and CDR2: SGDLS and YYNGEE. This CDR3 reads CASSEQARSGYTF. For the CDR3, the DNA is TGTGCCAGCAGCGAACAGGCACGGTCTGGCTACACCTTC.

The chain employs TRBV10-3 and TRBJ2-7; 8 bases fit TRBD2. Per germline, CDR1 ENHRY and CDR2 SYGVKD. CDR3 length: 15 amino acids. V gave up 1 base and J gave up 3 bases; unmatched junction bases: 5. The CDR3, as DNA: TGTGCCATCAGTGAGTTTCCAGCGGGGGACTACGAGCAGTACTTC. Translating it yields CAISEFPAGDYEQYF.

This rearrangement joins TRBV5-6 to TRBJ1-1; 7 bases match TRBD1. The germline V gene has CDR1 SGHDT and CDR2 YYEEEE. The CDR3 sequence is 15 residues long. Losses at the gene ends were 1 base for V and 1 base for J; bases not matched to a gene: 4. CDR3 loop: CASSLFQGGNTEAFF. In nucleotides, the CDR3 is TGTGCCAGCAGCTTGTTTCAGGGGGGGAACACTGAAGCTTTCTTT.

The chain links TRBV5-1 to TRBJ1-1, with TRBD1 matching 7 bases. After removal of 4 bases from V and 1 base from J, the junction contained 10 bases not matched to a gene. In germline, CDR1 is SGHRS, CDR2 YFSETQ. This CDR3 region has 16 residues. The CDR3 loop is CASSPLAGTANTEAFF. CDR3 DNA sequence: TGCGCCAGCAGCCCCCTGGCGGGGACAGCGAACACTGAAGCTTTCTTT.

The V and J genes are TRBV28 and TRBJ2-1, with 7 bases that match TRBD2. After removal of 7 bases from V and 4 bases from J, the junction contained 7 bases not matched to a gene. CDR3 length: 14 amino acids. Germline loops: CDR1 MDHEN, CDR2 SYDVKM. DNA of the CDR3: TGTGCCAGCACGAAGGGCGGGAGTTACAATGAGCAGTTCTTC. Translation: CASTKGGSYNEQFF.

The CDR3 loop reads CASSPNGGGPGNTIYF. CDR3 DNA: TGTGCCAGCAGCCCTAACGGGGGGGGACCCGGAAACACCATATATTTT. The chain employs TRBV21-1 and TRBJ1-3. TRBV21-1 is listed as a pseudogene. The CDR3 totals 16 residues.

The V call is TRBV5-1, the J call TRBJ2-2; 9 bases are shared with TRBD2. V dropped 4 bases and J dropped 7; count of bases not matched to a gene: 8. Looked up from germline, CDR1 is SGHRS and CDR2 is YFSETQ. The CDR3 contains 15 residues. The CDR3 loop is CASSTGTSLSGELFF. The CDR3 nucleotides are TGCGCCAGCAGCACCGGGACTAGCCTAAGCGGGGAGCTGTTTTTT.

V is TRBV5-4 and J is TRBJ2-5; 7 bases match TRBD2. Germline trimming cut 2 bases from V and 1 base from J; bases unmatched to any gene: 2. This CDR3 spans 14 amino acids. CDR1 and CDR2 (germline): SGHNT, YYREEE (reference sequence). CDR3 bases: TGTGCCAGCAGCTTAAGGGAGGGCCAAGAGACCCAGTACTTC. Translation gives CASSLREGQETQYF.

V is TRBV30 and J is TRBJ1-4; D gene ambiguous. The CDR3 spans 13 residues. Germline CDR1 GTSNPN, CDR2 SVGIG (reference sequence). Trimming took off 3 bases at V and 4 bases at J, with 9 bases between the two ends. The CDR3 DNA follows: TGTGCCTGGAGGTACAGCCTTAATGAAAAACTGTTTTTT. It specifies CAWRYSLNEKLFF.

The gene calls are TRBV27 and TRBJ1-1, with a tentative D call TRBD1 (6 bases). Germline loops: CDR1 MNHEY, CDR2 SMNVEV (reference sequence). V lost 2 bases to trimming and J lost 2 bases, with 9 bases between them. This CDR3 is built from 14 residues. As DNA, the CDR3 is TGTGCCAGCAGTTTAAGGACAGAAAACACTGAAGCTTTCTTT. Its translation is CASSLRTENTEAFF.

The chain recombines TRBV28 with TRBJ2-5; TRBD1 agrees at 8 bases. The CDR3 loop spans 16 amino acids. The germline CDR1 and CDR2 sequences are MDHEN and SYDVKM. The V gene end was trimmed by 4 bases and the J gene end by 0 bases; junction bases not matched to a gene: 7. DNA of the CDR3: TGTGCCAGCAGTTCTCGGACAGGGATCTACCAAGAGACCCAGTACTTC. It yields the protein CASSSRTGIYQETQYF.

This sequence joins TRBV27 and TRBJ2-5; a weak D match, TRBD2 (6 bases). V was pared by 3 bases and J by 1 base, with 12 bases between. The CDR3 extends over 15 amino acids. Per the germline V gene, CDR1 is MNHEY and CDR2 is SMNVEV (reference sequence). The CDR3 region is CASSFLTSFQETQYF. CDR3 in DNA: TGTGCCAGCAGTTTCCTTACTAGCTTCCAAGAGACCCAGTACTTC.

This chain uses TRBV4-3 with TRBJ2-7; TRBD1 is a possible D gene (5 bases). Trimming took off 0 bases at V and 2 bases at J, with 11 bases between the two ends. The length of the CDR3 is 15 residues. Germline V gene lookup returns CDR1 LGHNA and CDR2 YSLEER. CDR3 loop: CASSQDLRGPYEQYF. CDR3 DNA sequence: TGCGCCAGCAGCCAAGATCTAAGGGGCCCCTACGAGCAGTACTTC.